At least ten counts were recorded for the clone carrying this TCR beta chain. Its target is unknown. This sample is part of a study of naive and memory T cell subsets. Whole-study findings and limits: Naive repertoires, especially CD8, held a few larger clonotypes, possibly memory cells re-expressing CD45RA.

An equimolar mix of two oligonucleotides served as the beta constant-region primer for TRBC1 and TRBC2. The ligated cDNA underwent four PCR rounds using SP2 and nested alpha and beta constant-region primers. Using its own MiXCR run on the UMI-ligation and nested PCR reads, TCRdb lists one record per CDR3 protein. The sample has 98,000 or so distinct CDR3 sequences, approximately 11% seen once. Trimming cost V 2 bases and J 0 bases, with 8 bases left between them. Germline V lookup: CDR1 KGHSH, CDR2 LQKENI. The CDR3 consists of 15 residues. The source of this sequence is a human donor in good health. The source material was naive CD4+ T cells from blood. The chain combines TRBV18 with TRBJ1-5, with D perhaps matching TRBD1 (5 bases). Written as DNA, the CDR3 is TGTGCCAGCTCACCAGGGACGGTTAGCAATCAGCCCCAGCATTTT. Translated: CASSPGTVSNQPQHF.